The table lists the clone carrying this T cell receptor (beta chain) with a few counts. The CDR3 has 16 amino acids. The J segment lost 1 base and the V segment lost 3 bases, leaving 8 bases of the junction unmatched. CDR1 is GTSNPN, CDR2 SVGIG, per germline (reference sequence). TCRdb fed the RT-PCR reads into MiXCR, producing one record per CDR3 protein. The data hold about 570,000 distinct CDR3 sequences, with 11% observed a single time. These data belong to a study of response to subunit inactivated influenza vaccine. These data also featured in a second study, about T cells expressing NK-cell markers. That paper states: TCR beta libraries carry UMIs added by 5'RACE template switching. It was sorted CD3+CD56+NKG2C+, CD3+CD56+NKG2C- and CD3+CD56-NKG2C+ T cells that supplied the TCR beta repertoires. The study sequenced eight donors, seven HCMV-seropositive and one seronegative. The use of an anti-gamma-delta TCR antibody, which was added in several experiments, restricted sorting to T cells expressing alpha-beta TCR. In several donors, dominant clonotypes made up about 28.3-65% of CD3+CD56-NKG2C+ cells.

The rearrangement uses TRBV30 and TRBJ2-2; 7 bases are a match to TRBD1. The sequences come from PBMCs from blood, collected on the day of vaccination. The clonotype comes from a man in his forties or fifties who received an inactivated influenza vaccine. In DNA form, the CDR3 reads TGTGCCTGGAGAATCCAGGGGGTCAGGAACACCGGGGAGCTGTTTTTT. Amino acid sequence: CAWRIQGVRNTGELFF.